This T cell receptor beta chain came from a study of shared clonotypes between healthy human individuals. Overall study results and limits: Investigators collected only blood, and repertoires in tissues likely differ.

Clones were sequenced by immunoSEQ multiplex PCR, and TCRdb holds only the in-frame ones, with some missing. The table lists 550,000 to 850,000 clones, around 67% of them singletons. About this clone itself: As yet, its antigen is unknown. Other DNA sequences of this sample code for an identical CDR3.

Per germline, CDR1 LNHDA and CDR2 SQIVND (reference sequence). V was cut by 3 bases and J by 2 bases, with 4 bases left in between. The CDR3 has 12 residues. Sequencing was done on a sample of memory CD4+ T cells sorted from blood. The subset here: CD45RA-negative fraction. This TCR was sampled from a woman aged 25 to 39 in good health. J is TRBJ1-1 and V is TRBV19; D gene uncertain. This CDR3 reads CASSIYNTEAFF. CDR3 coding DNA: TGTGCCAGTAGTATTTATAACACTGAAGCTTTCTTT.